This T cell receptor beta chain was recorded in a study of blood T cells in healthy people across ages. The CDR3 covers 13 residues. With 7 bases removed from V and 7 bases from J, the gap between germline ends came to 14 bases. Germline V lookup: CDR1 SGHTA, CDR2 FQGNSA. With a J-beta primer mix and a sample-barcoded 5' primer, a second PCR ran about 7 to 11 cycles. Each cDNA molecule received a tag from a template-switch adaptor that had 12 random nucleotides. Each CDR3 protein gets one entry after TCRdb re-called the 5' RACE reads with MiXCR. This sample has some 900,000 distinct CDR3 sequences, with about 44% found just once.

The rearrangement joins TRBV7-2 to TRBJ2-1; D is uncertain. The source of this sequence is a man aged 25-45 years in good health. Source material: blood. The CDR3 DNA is TGTGCCAGCACCATCTCGTTAGGTAATGAGCAGTTCTTC. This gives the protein CASTISLGNEQFF.